The source of this T cell receptor beta chain is a study of shared clonotypes between healthy human individuals. Overall study: CD4 naive and memory got three plates each, CD8 naive two, CD8 memory one. Study observations and caveats: Four donors had 4% to 5% of their naive CD4 clonotypes in common. Apart from blood, nothing was sampled; tissue repertoires likely differ. Having only a few donors restricted how much genetic and exposure-history diversity was captured.

Only in-frame clones appear in the TCRdb table, and some are missing; sequencing was by immunoSEQ multiplex PCR. Of approximately 640,000 clones listed, 60% to 80% are singletons. This clone was picked up one time. Antigen specificity is unknown. The CDR3 sequence is 18 residues long. The junction had 10 bases not matched to a gene; V was cut back by 3 bases and J by 4 bases. The V gene's germline CDR1 is MDHEN and CDR2 SYDVKM. The specimen sequenced was memory CD4+ T cells sorted from blood. The sample's subset: CD45RA-negative fraction. This TCR derives from a woman aged 30 to 39 in good health. The chain employs TRBV28 and TRBJ2-6; 9 positions match TRBD2. The CDR3 nucleotides read TGTGCCAGCAGTTTGGGGGTTAGCGGGAGAGCCGGGGCCAACGTCCTGACTTTC. Its translation is CASSLGVSGRAGANVLTF.